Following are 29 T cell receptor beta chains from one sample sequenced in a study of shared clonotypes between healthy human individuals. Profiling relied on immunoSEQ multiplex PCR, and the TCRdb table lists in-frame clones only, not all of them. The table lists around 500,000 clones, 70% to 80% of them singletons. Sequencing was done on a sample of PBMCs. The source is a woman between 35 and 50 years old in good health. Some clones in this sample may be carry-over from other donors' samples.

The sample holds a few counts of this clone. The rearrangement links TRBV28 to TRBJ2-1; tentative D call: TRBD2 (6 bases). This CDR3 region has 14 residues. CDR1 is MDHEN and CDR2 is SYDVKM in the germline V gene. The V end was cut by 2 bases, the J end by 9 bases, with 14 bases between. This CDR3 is CASSLSAGWGEQFF. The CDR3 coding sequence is TGTGCCAGCAGTTTAAGTGCGGGATGGGGTGAGCAGTTCTTC.

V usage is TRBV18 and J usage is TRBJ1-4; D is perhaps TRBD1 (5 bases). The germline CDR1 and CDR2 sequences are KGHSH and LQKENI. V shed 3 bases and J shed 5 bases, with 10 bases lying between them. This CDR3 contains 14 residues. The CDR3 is CASSPSGLNEKLFF. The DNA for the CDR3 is TGTGCCAGCTCACCGTCAGGGTTGAATGAAAAACTGTTTTTT.

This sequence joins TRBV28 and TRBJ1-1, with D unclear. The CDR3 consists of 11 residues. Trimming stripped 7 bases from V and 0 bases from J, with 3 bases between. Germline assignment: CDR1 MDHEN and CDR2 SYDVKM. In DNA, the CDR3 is TGTGCCAGCATTATGAACACTGAAGCTTTCTTT. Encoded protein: CASIMNTEAFF.

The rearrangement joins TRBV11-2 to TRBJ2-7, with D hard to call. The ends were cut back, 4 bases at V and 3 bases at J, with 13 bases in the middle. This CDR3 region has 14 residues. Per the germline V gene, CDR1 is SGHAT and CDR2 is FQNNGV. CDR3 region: CASSYGHSLYEQYF. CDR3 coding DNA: TGTGCCAGCAGCTACGGCCACAGTCTCTACGAGCAGTACTTC. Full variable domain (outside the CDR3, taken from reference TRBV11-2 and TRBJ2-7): EAGVAQSPRYKIIEKRQSVAFWCNPISGHATLYWYQQILGQGPKLLIQFQNNGVVDDSQLPKDRFSAERLKGVDSTLKIQPAKLEDSAVYLCASSYGHSLYEQYFGPGTRLTVT.

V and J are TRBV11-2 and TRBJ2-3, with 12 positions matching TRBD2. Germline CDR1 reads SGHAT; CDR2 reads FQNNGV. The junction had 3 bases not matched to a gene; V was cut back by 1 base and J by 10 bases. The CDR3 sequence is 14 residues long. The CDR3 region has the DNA TGTGCCAGCAGCTTAGGGGGACTAGCGGGCGCGCAGTATTTT. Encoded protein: CASSLGGLAGAQYF.

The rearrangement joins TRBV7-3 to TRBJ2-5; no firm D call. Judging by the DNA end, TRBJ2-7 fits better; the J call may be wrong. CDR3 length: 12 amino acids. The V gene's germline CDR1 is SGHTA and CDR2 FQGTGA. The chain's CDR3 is CASSPHGDEQYF. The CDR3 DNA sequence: TGTGCCAGCAGCCCCCATGGGGACGAGCAGTACTTC.

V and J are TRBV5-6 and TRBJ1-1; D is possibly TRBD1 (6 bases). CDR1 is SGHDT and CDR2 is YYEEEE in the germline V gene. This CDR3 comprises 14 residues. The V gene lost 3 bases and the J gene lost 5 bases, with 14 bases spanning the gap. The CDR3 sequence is CASSWGALGTEAFF. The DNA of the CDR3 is TGTGCCAGCAGCTGGGGGGCCCTAGGGACTGAAGCTTTCTTT.

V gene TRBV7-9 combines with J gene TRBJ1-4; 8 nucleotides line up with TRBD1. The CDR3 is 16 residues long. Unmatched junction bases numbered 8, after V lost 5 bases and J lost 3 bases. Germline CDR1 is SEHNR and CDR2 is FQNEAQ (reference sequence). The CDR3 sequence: CASSRTGSPANEKLFF. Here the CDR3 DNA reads TGTGCCAGCAGCCGGACAGGGTCTCCGGCTAATGAAAAACTGTTTTTT.

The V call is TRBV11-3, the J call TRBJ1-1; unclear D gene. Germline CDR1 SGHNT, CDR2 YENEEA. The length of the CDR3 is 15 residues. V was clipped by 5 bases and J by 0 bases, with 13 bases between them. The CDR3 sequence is CASSALIQLNTEAFF. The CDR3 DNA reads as TGTGCCAGCAGCGCCCTAATCCAACTGAACACTGAAGCTTTCTTT.

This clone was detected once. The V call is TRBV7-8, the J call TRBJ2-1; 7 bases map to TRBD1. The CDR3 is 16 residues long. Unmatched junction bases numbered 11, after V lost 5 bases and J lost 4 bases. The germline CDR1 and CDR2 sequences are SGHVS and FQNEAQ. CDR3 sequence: CASSVPRDRGYNEQFF. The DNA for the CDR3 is TGTGCCAGCAGCGTTCCCCGGGACAGAGGATACAATGAGCAGTTCTTC.

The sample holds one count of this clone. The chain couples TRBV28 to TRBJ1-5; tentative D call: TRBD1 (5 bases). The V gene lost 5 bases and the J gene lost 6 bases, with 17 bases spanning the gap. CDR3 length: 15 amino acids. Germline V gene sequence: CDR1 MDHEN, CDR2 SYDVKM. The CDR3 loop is CASSPRQQVGQPQHF. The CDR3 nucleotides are TGTGCCAGCAGTCCCCGACAGCAGGTGGGTCAGCCCCAGCATTTT.

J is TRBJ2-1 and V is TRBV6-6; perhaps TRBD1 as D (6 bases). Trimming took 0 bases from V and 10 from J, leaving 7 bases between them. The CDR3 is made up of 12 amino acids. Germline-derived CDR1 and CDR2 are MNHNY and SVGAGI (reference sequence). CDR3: CASSYSQGEQFF. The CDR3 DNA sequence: TGTGCCAGCAGTTACTCGCAGGGGGAGCAGTTCTTC.

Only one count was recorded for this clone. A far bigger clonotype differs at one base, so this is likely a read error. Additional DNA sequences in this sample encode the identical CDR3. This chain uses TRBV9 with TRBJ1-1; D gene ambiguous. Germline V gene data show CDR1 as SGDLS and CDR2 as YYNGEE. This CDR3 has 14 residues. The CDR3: CASSVGQRDTEAFF. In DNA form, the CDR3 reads TGTGCCAGCAGCGTAGGGCAAAGAGACACTGAGGCTTTCTTT.

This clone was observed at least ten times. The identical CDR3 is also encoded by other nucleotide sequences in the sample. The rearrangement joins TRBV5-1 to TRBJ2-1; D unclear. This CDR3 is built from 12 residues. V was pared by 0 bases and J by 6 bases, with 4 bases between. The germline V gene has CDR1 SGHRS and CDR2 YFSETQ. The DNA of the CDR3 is TGCGCCAGCAGCTTGGGCCTCAATGAGCAGTTCTTC. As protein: CASSLGLNEQFF.

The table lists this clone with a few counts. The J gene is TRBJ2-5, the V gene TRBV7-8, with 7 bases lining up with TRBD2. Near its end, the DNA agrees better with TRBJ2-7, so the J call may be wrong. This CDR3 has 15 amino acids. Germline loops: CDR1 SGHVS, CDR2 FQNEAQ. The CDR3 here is CASSLKRGEAYEQYF. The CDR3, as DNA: TGTGCCAGCAGCTTGAAGCGGGGCGAGGCCTACGAGCAGTACTTC.

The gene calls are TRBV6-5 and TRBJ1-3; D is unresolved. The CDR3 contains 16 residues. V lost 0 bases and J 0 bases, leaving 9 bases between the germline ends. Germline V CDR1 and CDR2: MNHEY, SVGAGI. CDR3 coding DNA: TGTGCCAGCAGTTACTCAGAGCTGTCCTCTGGAAACACCATATATTTT. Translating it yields CASSYSELSSGNTIYF.

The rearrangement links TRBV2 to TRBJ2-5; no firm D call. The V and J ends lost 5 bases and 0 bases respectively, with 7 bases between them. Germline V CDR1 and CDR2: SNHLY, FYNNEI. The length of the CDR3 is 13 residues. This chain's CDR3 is CASSQTYQETQYF. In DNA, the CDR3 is TGTGCCAGCAGTCAGACGTACCAAGAGACCCAGTACTTC.

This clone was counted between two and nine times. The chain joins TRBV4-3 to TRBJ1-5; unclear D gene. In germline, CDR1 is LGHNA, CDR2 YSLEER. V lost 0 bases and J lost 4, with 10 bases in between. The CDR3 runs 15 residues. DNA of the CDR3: TGCGCCAGCAGCCAAGATCAAGGTAGGAATCAGCCCCAGCATTTT. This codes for CASSQDQGRNQPQHF.

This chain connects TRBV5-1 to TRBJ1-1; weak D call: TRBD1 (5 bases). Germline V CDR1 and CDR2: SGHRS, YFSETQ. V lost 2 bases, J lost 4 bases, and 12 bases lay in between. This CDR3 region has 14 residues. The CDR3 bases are TGCGCCAGCAGCTTTTCGGGGCAGTTCACTGAAGCTTTCTTT. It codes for CASSFSGQFTEAFF.

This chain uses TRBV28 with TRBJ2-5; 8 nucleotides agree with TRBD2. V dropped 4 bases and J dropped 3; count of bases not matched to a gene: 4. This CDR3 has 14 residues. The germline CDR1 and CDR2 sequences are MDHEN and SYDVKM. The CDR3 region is CASSSPGLEETQYF. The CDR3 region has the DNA TGTGCCAGCAGTTCTCCGGGACTAGAAGAGACCCAGTACTTC.

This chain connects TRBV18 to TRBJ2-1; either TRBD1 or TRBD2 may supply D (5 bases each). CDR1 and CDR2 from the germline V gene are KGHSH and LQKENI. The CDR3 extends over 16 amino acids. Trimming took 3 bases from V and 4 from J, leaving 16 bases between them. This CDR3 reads CASSPLNPGPYNEQFF. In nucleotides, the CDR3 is TGTGCCAGCTCACCCCTAAATCCGGGACCATACAATGAGCAGTTCTTC.

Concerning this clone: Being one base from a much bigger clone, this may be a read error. CDR3 region: CASSHGPSGANVLTF. The CDR3 bases are TGTGCCAGCAGCCATGGGCCCTCTGGGGCCAACGTCCTGACTTTC. The chain uses TRBV5-6 and TRBJ2-6; D uncertain. CDR3 length: 15 amino acids. Germline V gene lookup returns CDR1 SGHDT and CDR2 YYEEEE. The ends were cut back, 4 bases at V and 0 bases at J, with 8 bases in the middle.

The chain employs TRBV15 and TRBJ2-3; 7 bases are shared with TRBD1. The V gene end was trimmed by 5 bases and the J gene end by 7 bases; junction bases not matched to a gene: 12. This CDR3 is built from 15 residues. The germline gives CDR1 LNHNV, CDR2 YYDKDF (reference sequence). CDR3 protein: CATSRRQGTVHTQYF. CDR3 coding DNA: TGTGCCACCAGCCGGAGACAGGGTACTGTTCATACGCAGTATTTT.

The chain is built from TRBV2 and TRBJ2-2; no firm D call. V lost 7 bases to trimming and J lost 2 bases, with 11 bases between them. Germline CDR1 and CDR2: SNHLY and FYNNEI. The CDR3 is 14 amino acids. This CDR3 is CASKSLLNTGELFF. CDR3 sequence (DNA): TGTGCCAGCAAGTCCCTTCTAAACACCGGGGAGCTGTTTTTT.

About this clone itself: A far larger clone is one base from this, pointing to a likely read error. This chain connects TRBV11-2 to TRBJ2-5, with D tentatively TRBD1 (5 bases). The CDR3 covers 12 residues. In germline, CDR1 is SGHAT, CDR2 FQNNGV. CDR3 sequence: CASRQGMETRYF. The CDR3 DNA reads TGTGCCAGCAGGCAGGGAATGGAGACCCGGTACTTC.

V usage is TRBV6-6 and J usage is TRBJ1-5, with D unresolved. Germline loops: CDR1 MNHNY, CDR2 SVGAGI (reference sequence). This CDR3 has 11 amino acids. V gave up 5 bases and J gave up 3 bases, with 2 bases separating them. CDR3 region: CASSNNQPQHF. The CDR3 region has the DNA TGTGCCAGCAGTAACAATCAGCCCCAGCATTTT.

CDR3 sequence reads: CASSLAPRGGHEQFF. CDR3 sequence (DNA): TGTGCCAGCAGCTTAGCGCCTAGGGGCGGCCATGAGCAGTTCTTC. The chain joins TRBV7-8 to TRBJ2-1; tentative D call: TRBD1 (5 bases). Germline V gives CDR1 SGHVS, CDR2 FQNEAQ. The CDR3 sequence is 15 residues long. The V end was cut by 0 bases, the J end by 8 bases, with 14 bases between.

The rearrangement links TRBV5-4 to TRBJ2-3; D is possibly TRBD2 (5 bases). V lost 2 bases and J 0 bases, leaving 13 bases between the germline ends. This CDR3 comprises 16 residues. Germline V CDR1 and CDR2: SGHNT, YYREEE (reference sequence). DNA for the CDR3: TGTGCCAGCAGCTTCTGGACTGGCACTAGCACAGATACGCAGTATTTT. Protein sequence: CASSFWTGTSTDTQYF.

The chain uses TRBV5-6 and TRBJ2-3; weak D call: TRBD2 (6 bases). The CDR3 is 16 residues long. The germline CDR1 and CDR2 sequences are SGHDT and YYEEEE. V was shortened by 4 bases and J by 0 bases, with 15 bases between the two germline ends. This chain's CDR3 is CASSPRSSGSTDTQYF. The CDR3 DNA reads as TGTGCCAGCAGCCCAAGGAGCAGCGGGAGCACAGATACGCAGTATTTT.